The rows below give T cell receptor beta chains drawn from one sample of a study of T-cell reconstitution after alpha-beta-depleted transplantation in children. TCRdb redid the calling of the PCR reads with MiXCR, one entry per CDR3 protein. The table includes about a million distinct CDR3 sequences, 25% to 30% detected once. The sample in question was PBMCs, mostly from graft donor cells, obtained 360 days after TCRalphabeta/CD19-depleted stem cell transplant. The receptors stem from a boy under two years old who had a stem cell transplant for SCID, so the T cells may come from the graft donor. The CDR3 runs from the conserved cysteine through the conserved F or W. A D gene is named only where the DNA matches it firmly. Clone size, where shown, is once, few, many, or a class for clones that have expanded.

v_call: TRBV7-9
j_call: TRBJ2-1
d_call: .
cdr3_length: 14
clone_size: .
cdr3_aa: CASSLHTGPNEQFF
cdr3_nt: TGTGCCAGCAGCTTACACACAGGGCCAAATGAGCAGTTCTTC

v_call: TRBV4-3
j_call: TRBJ2-3
d_call: TRBD1
cdr3_length: 14
clone_size: .
cdr3_aa: CASSPQGAGDTQYF
cdr3_nt: TGCGCCAGCAGCCCACAGGGGGCCGGAGATACGCAGTATTTT

v_call: TRBV11-2
j_call: TRBJ2-2
d_call: TRBD1
cdr3_length: 18
clone_size: few
cdr3_aa: CASSPRGQGGANTGELFF
cdr3_nt: TGTGCCAGCAGCCCGAGGGGACAGGGGGGAGCGAACACCGGGGAGCTGTTTTTT

v_call: TRBV14
j_call: TRBJ2-7
d_call: .
cdr3_length: 16
clone_size: .
cdr3_aa: CASSPSDSYRRWEQYF
cdr3_nt: TGTGCCAGCAGCCCTTCGGACAGCTATCGGCGTTGGGAGCAGTACTTC

v_call: TRBV6-5
j_call: TRBJ1-1
d_call: .
cdr3_length: 13
clone_size: few
cdr3_aa: CASSYARNTEAFF
cdr3_nt: TGTGCCAGCAGTTACGCGAGGAACACTGAAGCTTTCTTT

v_call: TRBV12-3/TRBV12-4
j_call: TRBJ2-1
d_call: .
cdr3_length: 12
clone_size: many
cdr3_aa: CASTSLGNEQFF
cdr3_nt: TGTGCCAGCACCTCCCTTGGCAATGAGCAGTTCTTC

v_call: TRBV4-3
j_call: TRBJ2-3
d_call: TRBD2
cdr3_length: 18
clone_size: few
cdr3_aa: CASSPLLGLAGATDTQYF
cdr3_nt: TGCGCCAGCAGCCCCCTCCTTGGACTAGCGGGGGCCACAGATACGCAGTATTTT

v_call: TRBV7-2
j_call: TRBJ1-1
d_call: .
cdr3_length: 14
clone_size: .
cdr3_aa: CASLSLLRSTEAFF
cdr3_nt: TGTGCCAGCCTCAGCTTACTTCGGTCCACTGAAGCTTTCTTT

v_call: TRBV10-3
j_call: TRBJ2-7
d_call: TRBD1
cdr3_length: 12
clone_size: few
cdr3_aa: CAISESRTGWYF
cdr3_nt: TGTGCCATCAGTGAGTCCCGGACAGGATGGTACTTC

v_call: TRBV5-1
j_call: TRBJ1-2
d_call: .
cdr3_length: 13
clone_size: few
cdr3_aa: CASSLGVSSGYTF
cdr3_nt: TGCGCCAGCAGCTTGGGGGTAAGCTCTGGCTACACCTTC

v_call: TRBV5-1
j_call: TRBJ2-7
d_call: .
cdr3_length: 15
clone_size: few
cdr3_aa: CASSVTVGGPYEQYF
cdr3_nt: TGCGCCAGCAGCGTGACCGTGGGGGGCCCCTACGAGCAGTACTTC

v_call: TRBV9
j_call: TRBJ1-1
d_call: .
cdr3_length: 13
clone_size: many
cdr3_aa: CASSGTGSTEAFF
cdr3_nt: TGTGCCAGCAGCGGAACAGGGTCTACTGAAGCTTTCTTT

v_call: TRBV6-2/TRBV6-3
j_call: TRBJ1-1
d_call: TRBD1
cdr3_length: 15
clone_size: few
cdr3_aa: CASSYPGTGATEAFF
cdr3_nt: TGTGCCAGCAGTTACCCCGGGACAGGGGCCACTGAAGCTTTCTTT

v_call: TRBV7-9
j_call: TRBJ2-7
d_call: .
cdr3_length: 15
clone_size: few
cdr3_aa: CASSFSVPSSYEQYF
cdr3_nt: TGTGCCAGCAGCTTTAGCGTTCCATCCTCCTACGAGCAGTACTTC

v_call: TRBV5-1
j_call: TRBJ2-1
d_call: TRBD2
cdr3_length: 13
clone_size: few
cdr3_aa: CASSPAGVFEQFF
cdr3_nt: TGCGCCAGCAGCCCAGCGGGGGTATTCGAGCAGTTCTTC

v_call: TRBV20-1
j_call: TRBJ2-7
d_call: .
cdr3_length: 16
clone_size: .
cdr3_aa: CSAEGGLGRRPYEQYF
cdr3_nt: TGCAGTGCTGAAGGGGGGCTTGGCAGGAGACCCTACGAGCAGTACTTC

v_call: TRBV20-1
j_call: TRBJ1-2
d_call: .
cdr3_length: 14
clone_size: .
cdr3_aa: CSATITQFNYGYTF
cdr3_nt: TGCAGTGCTACCATTACACAATTTAACTATGGCTACACCTTC

v_call: TRBV2
j_call: TRBJ2-1
d_call: .
cdr3_length: 15
clone_size: few
cdr3_aa: CARSSAQPVAHEQFF
cdr3_nt: TGTGCCAGGTCCTCGGCCCAGCCAGTGGCCCATGAGCAGTTCTTC

v_call: TRBV6-5
j_call: TRBJ2-2
d_call: .
cdr3_length: 16
clone_size: .
cdr3_aa: CASSYGGGLNTGELFF
cdr3_nt: TGTGCCAGCAGTTACGGGGGTGGATTGAACACCGGGGAGCTGTTTTTT

v_call: TRBV11-2
j_call: TRBJ2-1
d_call: .
cdr3_length: 11
clone_size: .
cdr3_aa: CASSSIWEQFF
cdr3_nt: TGTGCCAGCAGCTCCATCTGGGAGCAGTTCTTC

v_call: TRBV29-1
j_call: TRBJ2-3
d_call: .
cdr3_length: 13
clone_size: .
cdr3_aa: CSVGFPVPDTQYF
cdr3_nt: TGCAGCGTTGGGTTCCCGGTCCCAGATACGCAGTATTTT

v_call: TRBV20-1
j_call: TRBJ2-1
d_call: .
cdr3_length: 11
clone_size: .
cdr3_aa: CSASLDRGQFF
cdr3_nt: TGCAGTGCTAGTTTGGACAGAGGCCAGTTCTTC

v_call: TRBV5-6
j_call: TRBJ1-1
d_call: .
cdr3_length: 13
clone_size: few
cdr3_aa: CASAPRRGPEAFF
cdr3_nt: TGTGCCAGCGCCCCTCGCAGGGGTCCTGAAGCTTTCTTT

v_call: TRBV27
j_call: TRBJ1-2
d_call: .
cdr3_length: 12
clone_size: few
cdr3_aa: CASRGGDLGYTF
cdr3_nt: TGTGCCAGCAGGGGAGGGGATCTGGGCTACACCTTC

v_call: TRBV28
j_call: TRBJ1-4
d_call: TRBD1
cdr3_length: 15
clone_size: few
cdr3_aa: CASRNPGGPNEKLFF
cdr3_nt: TGTGCCAGCAGGAATCCAGGGGGGCCTAATGAAAAACTGTTTTTT

v_call: TRBV7-2
j_call: TRBJ2-7
d_call: TRBD2
cdr3_length: 16
clone_size: .
cdr3_aa: CASSLVSGGTAYEQYF
cdr3_nt: TGTGCCAGCAGCTTAGTTAGCGGGGGGACCGCCTACGAGCAGTACTTC

v_call: TRBV11-2
j_call: TRBJ2-1
d_call: .
cdr3_length: 16
clone_size: .
cdr3_aa: CASSRFLGFSPNEQFF
cdr3_nt: TGTGCCAGCAGTAGATTTCTGGGTTTCTCCCCCAATGAGCAGTTCTTC

v_call: TRBV5-1
j_call: TRBJ2-5
d_call: .
cdr3_length: 13
clone_size: many
cdr3_aa: CASSLGPGETQYF
cdr3_nt: TGCGCCAGCAGCTTGGGGCCCGGAGAGACCCAGTACTTC

v_call: TRBV5-1
j_call: TRBJ2-2
d_call: .
cdr3_length: 15
clone_size: .
cdr3_aa: CASSLRPWNTGELFF
cdr3_nt: TGCGCCAGCAGCTTGAGACCGTGGAACACCGGGGAGCTGTTTTTT

v_call: TRBV18
j_call: TRBJ2-7
d_call: .
cdr3_length: 15
clone_size: .
cdr3_aa: CASSPRGRLAYEQYF
cdr3_nt: TGTGCCAGCTCACCACGAGGCCGGCTAGCCTACGAGCAGTACTTC

v_call: TRBV5-1
j_call: TRBJ2-3
d_call: TRBD2
cdr3_length: 15
clone_size: .
cdr3_aa: CASSLEASGGRTQYF
cdr3_nt: TGCGCCAGCAGCTTGGAGGCTAGCGGGGGCCGGACGCAGTATTTT

v_call: TRBV12-3/TRBV12-4
j_call: TRBJ1-1
d_call: .
cdr3_length: 15
clone_size: .
cdr3_aa: CASSPSGGGRTEAFF
cdr3_nt: TGTGCCAGCAGTCCCTCCGGGGGAGGACGGACTGAAGCTTTCTTT

v_call: TRBV21-1
j_call: TRBJ2-7
d_call: .
cdr3_length: 13
clone_size: few
cdr3_aa: CASSKYGPGEQYF
cdr3_nt: TGTGCCAGCAGCAAATATGGGCCGGGGGAGCAGTACTTC

v_call: TRBV5-5
j_call: TRBJ1-5
d_call: .
cdr3_length: 14
clone_size: many
cdr3_aa: CASSLAGSNQPQHF
cdr3_nt: TGTGCCAGCAGCTTGGCAGGAAGCAATCAGCCCCAGCATTTT

v_call: TRBV5-1
j_call: TRBJ2-3
d_call: TRBD1
cdr3_length: 14
clone_size: once
cdr3_aa: CASRAGTVQDTQYF
cdr3_nt: TGCGCCAGCAGAGCCGGGACAGTTCAGGATACGCAGTATTTT

v_call: TRBV12-3/TRBV12-4
j_call: TRBJ2-1
d_call: TRBD1
cdr3_length: 15
clone_size: few
cdr3_aa: CASSLNRGIYNEQFF
cdr3_nt: TGTGCCAGCAGTTTGAACAGGGGAATCTACAATGAGCAGTTCTTC

v_call: TRBV5-4
j_call: TRBJ2-6
d_call: .
cdr3_length: 17
clone_size: .
cdr3_aa: CASSPLGGDSGANVLTF
cdr3_nt: TGTGCCAGCAGCCCATTAGGTGGCGACTCTGGGGCCAACGTCCTGACTTTC

v_call: TRBV5-1
j_call: TRBJ1-4
d_call: .
cdr3_length: 18
clone_size: .
cdr3_aa: CASSRVGGFSATNEKLFF
cdr3_nt: TGCGCCAGCAGCCGAGTGGGGGGCTTTTCTGCAACTAATGAAAAACTGTTTTTT